Sequencing of this T cell receptor (beta chain) was carried out in a study of OX40 agonist ivuxolimab in advanced cancers. Overall study context: Ivuxolimab was administered intravenously to patients at 0.01 to 10 mg/kg every 2 weeks.

The repertoire was sequenced with immunoSEQ multiplex PCR; TCRdb's copy has only in-frame clones and lacks some. This sample has tens of thousands of clones, with around 84% found just once. V was cut by 0 bases and J by 3 bases, with 8 bases left in between. This CDR3 has 14 amino acids. Germline V gene sequence: CDR1 MGHRA, CDR2 YSYEKL. This clone was found once. The sequences come from CD4+ or CD8+ T cells sorted from blood, collected in a trial of the OX40 agonist ivuxolimab. This rearrangement joins TRBV4-1 to TRBJ2-5, with D possibly matching TRBD2 (6 bases). The receptor was derived from an adult with an advanced solid tumor such as melanoma, head and neck, liver or kidney cancer. CDR3 amino acids: CASSQEQREETQYF. CDR3 DNA: TGCGCCAGCAGCCAAGAGCAGCGGGAAGAGACCCAGTACTTC.